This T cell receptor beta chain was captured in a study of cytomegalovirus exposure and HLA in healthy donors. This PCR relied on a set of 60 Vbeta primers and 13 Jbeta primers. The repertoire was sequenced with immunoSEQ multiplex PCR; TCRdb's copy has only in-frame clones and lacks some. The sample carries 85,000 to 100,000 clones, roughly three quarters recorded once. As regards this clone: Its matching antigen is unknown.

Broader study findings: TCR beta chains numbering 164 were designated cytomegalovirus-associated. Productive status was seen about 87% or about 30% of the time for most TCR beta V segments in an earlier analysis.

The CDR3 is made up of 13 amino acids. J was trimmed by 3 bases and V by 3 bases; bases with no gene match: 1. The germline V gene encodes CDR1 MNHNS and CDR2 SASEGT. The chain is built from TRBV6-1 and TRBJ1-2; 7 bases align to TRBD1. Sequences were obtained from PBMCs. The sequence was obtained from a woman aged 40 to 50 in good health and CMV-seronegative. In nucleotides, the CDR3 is TGTGCCAGCAGTGAGGGACAGTACTATGGCTACACCTTC. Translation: CASSEGQYYGYTF.